This record covers a single TCR beta chain. This specimen belongs to a study of control samples from healthy donors and cancer patients. V was clipped by 1 base and J by 8 bases, with 14 bases between them. CDR3 length: 14 residues. The germline gives CDR1 LGHNA, CDR2 YNFKEQ. The data were produced by immunoSEQ multiplex PCR, yet TCRdb's version contains in-frame clones alone and is incomplete. The sample comprises 70,000 to 80,000 clones, about 88% of which are singletons, and under 5% rests with the top ten. The specimen sequenced was blood. This chain uses TRBV4-2 with TRBJ1-2, with no clear D. The receptor was isolated from a woman between 50 and 59 years old in good health. The CDR3 DNA reads as TGTGCCAGCAGCCAAGTTTCCGGCTCGGGGGGCTACACCTTC. It specifies CASSQVSGSGGYTF.